The source of this TCR beta chain is a study of beta chain features in type 1 diabetes. Study-wide context: Comparable age, gender and cell yields were observed in patients relative to healthy donors.

Germline CDR1 reads SGHRS; CDR2 reads YFSETQ. V dropped 0 bases and J dropped 4; count of bases not matched to a gene: 1. CDR3 size: 15 residues. Each donor gave one heparinised blood draw averaging around 120 mL. Since all of the isolated RNA was reverse transcribed, expressed TCRB transcripts were what got sequenced. The protocol was immunoSEQ multiplex PCR, while the TCRdb copy is restricted to in-frame clones and leaves out a portion. The sample yields a few hundred thousand clones, less than 15% seen once. Sequencing was done on a sample of naive CD4+ T cells from blood. The chain combines TRBV5-1 with TRBJ2-1, with TRBD2 matching 10 bases. The TCR sequence derives from a woman younger than 30 in good health. Written as DNA, the CDR3 is TGCGCCAGCAGCTTGGTTAGCGGGAGGTACAATGAGCAGTTCTTC. It encodes CASSLVSGRYNEQFF.